This record covers a single TCR beta chain. No antigen is known for it. Generated by immunoSEQ multiplex PCR, the TCRdb table keeps only in-frame clones and is missing some. The sample records 1,500,000 or so clones, around 98.5% being singletons. This specimen belongs to a study of shared clonotypes between healthy human individuals. Germline CDR1 and CDR2: SGHTA and FQGNSA. Trimming shortened V by 1 base and J by 9 bases, and 7 bases separated the two germline ends. CDR3 length: 11 amino acids. Study observations and caveats: Generation of non-shared clonotypes was less probable than generation of clonotypes shared by all four donors.

J is TRBJ2-7 and V is TRBV7-2; no reliable D call. Sequenced sample: naive CD4+ T cells sorted from blood. Subset in this sample: CD45RA+ positively selected. The TCR was taken from a man aged 25-45 years in good health. CDR3 sequence: CASSLGPMQYF. The DNA for the CDR3 is TGTGCCAGCAGCTTAGGACCTATGCAGTACTTC.